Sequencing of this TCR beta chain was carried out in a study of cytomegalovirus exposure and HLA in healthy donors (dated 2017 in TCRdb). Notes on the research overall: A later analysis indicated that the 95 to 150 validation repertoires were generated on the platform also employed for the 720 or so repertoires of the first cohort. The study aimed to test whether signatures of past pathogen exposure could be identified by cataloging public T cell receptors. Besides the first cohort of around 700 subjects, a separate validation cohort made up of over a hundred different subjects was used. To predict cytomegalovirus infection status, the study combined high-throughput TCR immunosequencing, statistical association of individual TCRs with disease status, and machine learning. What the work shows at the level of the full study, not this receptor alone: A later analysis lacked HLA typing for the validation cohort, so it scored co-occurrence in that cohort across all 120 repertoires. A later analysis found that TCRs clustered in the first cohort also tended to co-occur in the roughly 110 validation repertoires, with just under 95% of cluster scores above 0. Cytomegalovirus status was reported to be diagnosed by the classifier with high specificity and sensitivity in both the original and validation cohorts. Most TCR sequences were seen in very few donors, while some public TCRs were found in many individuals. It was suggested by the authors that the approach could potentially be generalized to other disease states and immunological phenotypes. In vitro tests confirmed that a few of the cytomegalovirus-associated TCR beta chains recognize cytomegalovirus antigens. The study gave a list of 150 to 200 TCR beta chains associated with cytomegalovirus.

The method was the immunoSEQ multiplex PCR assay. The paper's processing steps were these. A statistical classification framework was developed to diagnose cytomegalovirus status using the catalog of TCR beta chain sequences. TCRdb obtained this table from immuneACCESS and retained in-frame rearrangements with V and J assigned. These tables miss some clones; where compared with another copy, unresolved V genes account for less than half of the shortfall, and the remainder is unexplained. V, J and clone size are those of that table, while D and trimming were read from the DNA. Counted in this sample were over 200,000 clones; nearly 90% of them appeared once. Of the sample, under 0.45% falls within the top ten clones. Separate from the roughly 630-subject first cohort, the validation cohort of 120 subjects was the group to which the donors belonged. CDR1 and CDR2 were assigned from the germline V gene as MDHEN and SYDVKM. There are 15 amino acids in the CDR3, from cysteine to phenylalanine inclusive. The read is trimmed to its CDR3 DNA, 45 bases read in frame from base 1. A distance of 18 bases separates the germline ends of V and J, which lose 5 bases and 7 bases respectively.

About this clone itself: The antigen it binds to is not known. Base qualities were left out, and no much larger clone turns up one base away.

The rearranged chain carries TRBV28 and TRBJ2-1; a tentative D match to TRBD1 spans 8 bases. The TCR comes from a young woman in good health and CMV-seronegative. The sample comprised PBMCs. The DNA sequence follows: TGTGCCAGCAGTGATGTTGGACAGGGACTAAATGAGCAGTTCTTC. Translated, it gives CASSDVGQGLNEQFF.